This T cell receptor (beta chain) originates from a study of beta chain features in type 1 diabetes. As for the study in general: No age, gender or cell yield differences were seen between patients and healthy donors.

Reverse transcription of all isolated RNA meant that expressed TCRB transcripts were sequenced. Using immunoSEQ multiplex PCR, the repertoire was profiled, and TCRdb retains in-frame clones only, with some absent. The sample yields approximately 170,000 clones, about 7.9% seen once. As to this clone: Its matching antigen is unknown.

Trimming cost V 2 bases and J 7 bases; bases outside gene matches: 6. This CDR3 has 15 amino acids. Per the germline V gene, CDR1 is SGHDN and CDR2 is FVKESK. Study observations and caveats: The influence of HLA type on TCRB rearrangement stayed undetermined. Among all four CD4+ subsets, Type 1 diabetes patients had TCRB CDR3s that were moderately but significantly shorter.

The chain carries TRBV14 and TRBJ2-5, with 11 bases matching TRBD2. The sample was central memory CD4+ T cells from blood. The receptor was isolated from a man aged 18 to 29 with type 1 diabetes. Here the CDR3 reads CASSQLAGGDGTQYF. CDR3 DNA: TGTGCCAGCAGCCAACTAGCGGGGGGAGATGGGACCCAGTACTTC. The complete variable domain, with remaining parts taken from reference TRBV14 and TRBJ2-5, reads EAGVTQFPSHSVIEKGQTVTLRCDPISGHDNLYWYRRVMGKEIKFLLHFVKESKQDESGMPNNRFLAERTGGTYSTLKVQPAELEDSGVYFCASSQLAGGDGTQYFGPGTRLLVL.